Listed here is a single TCR beta chain. Membership in each cohort depended on participant-reported clinical history. This sample is drawn from a study of blood T cell repertoires in COVID-19. Background on the study: There were acute and convalescent COVID-19 samples, and they came from the United States, Italy and Spain. PBMCs, B-cell-depleted T cells, or T cells were the source of the cDNA or gDNA that made up the material.

Per the study methods: Reference gene primers were amplified, and this amplification served to estimate nucleated cell counts. Some clones are missing from TCRdb's copy, which holds only in-frame ones; the method was immunoSEQ multiplex PCR. V and J calls and clone size are copied from that table; D and trimming were computed from the DNA. The top ten clones hold 3% to 3.5% of a sample with around 270,000 clones, over 75% of them seen once. Germline V lookup: CDR1 SGHTA, CDR2 FQGNSA. This CDR3 is built from 15 residues. The ends were cut back, 5 bases at V and 0 bases at J, with 11 bases in the middle.

The chain combines TRBV7-2 with TRBJ1-3, with D possibly matching TRBD1 (5 bases). The specimen sequenced was PBMCs or T cells enriched from blood (not recorded which). The receptor was isolated from a middle-aged woman who had been exposed to COVID-19. CDR3 in DNA: TGTGCCAGCAGCACCCCGACAGCCTCTGGAAACACCATATATTTT. Residues: CASSTPTASGNTIYF.